This TCR beta chain was recovered during a study of shared clonotypes between healthy human individuals. As to this clone: Different DNA sequences within this sample yield the same CDR3.

Sequenced by immunoSEQ multiplex PCR; TCRdb stores in-frame clones only, minus some. The data contain 2,100,000 or so clones, nearly 97% of them seen just once; the ten biggest clones take up 0.1% to 0.15%. V was clipped by 3 bases and J by 1 base; unmatched bases: 4. The CDR3 runs to 15 residues. CDR1 is MNHNS, CDR2 SASEGT, per germline. Sequencing was performed on naive CD4+ T cells sorted from blood. Subset defined: CD45RA+ positively selected. This TCR was sampled from a man aged 18 to 30 in good health. This chain joins TRBV6-1 and TRBJ2-3; 7 bases are shared with TRBD2. The CDR3, as DNA: TGTGCCAGCAGTGATCGGGGGAGGGGCACAGATACGCAGTATTTT. Translation: CASSDRGRGTDTQYF.